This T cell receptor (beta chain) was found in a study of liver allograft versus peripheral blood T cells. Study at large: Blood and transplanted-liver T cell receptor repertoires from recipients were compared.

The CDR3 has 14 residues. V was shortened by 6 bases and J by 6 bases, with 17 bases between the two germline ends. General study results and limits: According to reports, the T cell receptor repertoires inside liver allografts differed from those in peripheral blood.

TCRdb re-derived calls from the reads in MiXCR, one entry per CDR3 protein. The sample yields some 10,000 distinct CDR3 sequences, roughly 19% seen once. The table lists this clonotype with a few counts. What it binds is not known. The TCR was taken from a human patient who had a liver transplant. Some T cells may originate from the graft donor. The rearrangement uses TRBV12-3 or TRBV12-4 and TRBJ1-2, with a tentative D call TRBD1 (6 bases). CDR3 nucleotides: TGTGCCAGCAGCCGAGACACAGGGAGGGATGGCTACACCTTC. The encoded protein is CASSRDTGRDGYTF.